Sequencing of this TCR beta chain was carried out in a study of T cell responses to AZD1222 COVID-19 vaccine. Study-wide findings and caveats: Only 5 or 6 people who got AZD1222 tested seropositive at baseline. A mostly white British donor set with more females was recruited, and clonal diversity was possibly underestimated.

Regarding this clone: As yet, its antigen is unknown.

Data came from immunoSEQ multiplex PCR; TCRdb stores just in-frame clones and leaves some out. The repertoire holds 130,000 or so clones, with 80% to 90% as singletons. The CDR3 runs 15 residues. Germline CDR1 reads SGHNT; CDR2 reads YYREEE (reference sequence). Trimming took 0 bases from V and 3 from J, leaving 13 bases between them. The chain couples TRBV5-4 to TRBJ2-7, with D unresolved. The source was peripheral blood, collected 28 days after the second AZD1222 dose. The sequence was obtained from an adult who received the AZD1222 COVID-19 vaccine. CDR3: CASSLATGSLYEQYF. The CDR3 DNA is TGTGCCAGCAGCTTGGCTACCGGCTCCCTCTACGAGCAGTACTTC.